The clone carrying this T cell receptor (beta chain) was seen ten or more times. Its specificity is unknown. Isolation recovered at least 6.5 million PBMCs from every sample. The CDR3 runs to 13 residues. Trimming cost V 2 bases and J 7 bases; bases outside gene matches: 2. Germline values: CDR1 SGHTA, CDR2 FQGTGA. The second PCR ran about 6 to 12 cycles with a sample-barcoded 5' primer and J-beta primers. MiXCR, applied by TCRdb to the 5' RACE reads, yields one record per CDR3 protein. Here the sample spans about 1,000,000 distinct CDR3 sequences, around 45% being singletons. The sample originates from a study of blood T cells in healthy people across ages. Study-level results: Naive T cell percentage by flow cytometry tracked strongly with beta diversity. Unsorted PBMCs blocked a conclusive comparison of naive and antigen-experienced cells. There was no known CMV status for donors, so expanded clonotype changes were possibly confounded.

Sequenced material: blood. This TCR derives from an older woman in good health. V gene TRBV7-3 combines with J gene TRBJ2-1, with 7 bases matching TRBD2. CDR3 sequence reads: CASSLAGENEQFF. The CDR3 nucleotides are TGTGCCAGCAGCTTAGCGGGAGAGAATGAGCAGTTCTTC.